What follows describes a single TCR beta chain. Its antigen has not been determined. Base qualities were left out, and no much larger clone turns up one base away. At study entry, a tuberculin skin test and the QuantiFERON-TB GOLD In-Tube IGRA were used to screen adolescents for latent tuberculosis infection. Unsorted cryopreserved PBMC were immunosequenced, covering on average approximately 100,000 T cells per clinical donor. Eleven high schools in the Worcester region of the Western Cape, South Africa, served as enrollment sites for adolescents aged 12 to 18 years. Ten M. tuberculosis-infected and some 10 uninfected adolescents were selected with matching for age and sex. For the adolescents, PBMC were isolated by density centrifugation from freshly drawn heparinized blood and then cryopreserved. Sequences SEHNR (CDR1) and FQNEAQ (CDR2) are obtained from the germline V gene (reference sequence). Germline trimming amounts to 6 bases on V and 5 bases on J, with 15 as the count of junction bases outside the gene matches. The CDR3 has 18 amino acids, counting the end cysteine and phenylalanine. Solely the CDR3 DNA is kept, with 54 bases framed from the first base.

The data were obtained in a study of T cells in tuberculosis (dated by TCRdb to 2017 to 2018). In terms of the full investigation: In the study, CD1B tetramers and high-throughput TCR immunosequencing were combined to characterize T cells specific for the mycobacterial lipid antigen glucose monomycolate (GMM). In a South African clinical cohort, IGRA-negative adolescents, IGRA-positive adolescents with latent tuberculosis and adults with active tuberculosis were compared, with nine to eleven people in each group.

Overall study results and their limits: With the diverse GMM-specific repertoire as input, a classifier achieved just over 85% accuracy (AUROC 0.90), whereas GEM motif frequencies as input gave around 70% accuracy. Compared with IGRA-negative controls, TCR-alpha repertoires from active tuberculosis had smaller mean NN-distances to GMM-specific TCRs, which suggests clonal expansion of these TCRs. The smaller NN-distances in active tuberculosis patients were driven in part by shorter CDR3-alpha lengths, while the difference seen for TCR-beta was not statistically significant. Which clinical samples got chosen depended on the availability of cryopreserved specimens, and the active tuberculosis cases were adults, whereas the controls were adolescents.

TCR libraries were generated with the immunoSEQ multiplex PCR assay, using TCR-beta and/or TCR-alpha/delta assays for each sample. The Illumina high-throughput platform was used to sequence the amplified TCR libraries. The authors processed their data as follows. Clustering and dimensionality reduction relied on pairwise TCRdist distances among GMM-specific receptors from T cells that were either sorted ex vivo or expanded in vitro. Each clinical repertoire was assigned a mean NN-distance score, defined as the average TCRdist to the nearest 10% of tetramer-positive reference sequences. GEM TCR motif frequency was calculated as the fraction of unique TCRs that matched known GEM sequences by V/J usage and CDR3 length. Linear discriminant analysis with leave-one-out cross-validation, implemented in scikit-learn, was used to classify active tuberculosis. The table was pulled from immuneACCESS by TCRdb, which kept in-frame rearrangements only. Such tables lose some clones; where checked, under half of the loss comes from unresolved V genes, and the rest has no known cause. V, J and clone size were drawn from that table, and D and trimming were deduced from the DNA. Counted in this sample were 25,000 to 35,000 clones; over 85% of them appeared once. The ten largest make up 4.9% of the sample.

The source material was PBMCs. The origin of this receptor is a donor between 10 and 35 years old with latent tuberculosis or without tuberculosis infection. Here the chain combines TRBV7-9 and TRBJ2-2; TRBD2 lines up with 10 middle nucleotides. CDR3 reads: CASRSEGLAGVKTGELFF. The base sequence is TGTGCCAGCAGGTCAGAGGGGCTAGCGGGAGTGAAAACCGGGGAGCTGTTTTTT.